These 30 T cell receptor beta chains came from one sample sequenced in a study of regulatory T cells in long-lasting Graves disease. Arm-PCR with iRepertoire HTBI primers amplified the CDR3 regions for these TCR beta libraries. From the multiplex PCR reads, TCRdb called clonotypes with MiXCR, one entry per CDR3 protein. The data contain under 500,000 distinct CDR3 sequences, about a fifth of them singletons. Time point in this sample: persistent/refractory GD, antithyroid drugs over 5 years with positive TRAb. The TCR library was prepared using RNA isolated from PBMCs. Sequenced material: peripheral blood mononuclear cells (PBMCs), taken when the disease was refractory, from a patient treated with antithyroid drugs. Every receptor here comes from a female donor with Graves disease.

This clonotype was detected only a few times. The chain has TRBV7-3 and TRBJ2-2; D gene ambiguous. Germline-derived CDR1 and CDR2 are SGHTA and FQGTGA. This CDR3 contains 17 residues. The ends were cut back, 6 bases at V and 3 bases at J, with 20 bases in the middle. Written as DNA, the CDR3 is TGTGCCAGCAGTTACACACAGCAAACTGCATACACCGGGGAGCTGTTTTTT. It codes for CASSYTQQTAYTGELFF.

This clonotype was seen a few times. The chain links TRBV7-3 to TRBJ1-2, with 9 bases matching TRBD1. Germline CDR1 SGHTA, CDR2 FQGTGA. Trimming took 2 bases from V and 6 from J; bases not matched to a gene: 10. The CDR3 length is 16 residues. In DNA, the CDR3 is TGTGCCAGCAGCTTATCTGCTTTGGGACAGGGAGATGGCTACACCTTC. It translates to CASSLSALGQGDGYTF.

In the case of this clonotype: At one of its ends the junction is not consistent with the germline gene, which may arise from a read error. J is TRBJ1-2 and V is TRBV5-1; weak D call: TRBD1 (6 bases). CDR3 size: 15 residues. Germline values: CDR1 SGHRS, CDR2 YFSETQ. As DNA, the CDR3 is TGCGCCAGCAGCTTGAGTGGAGGGGGGGCCTATGGCTGCACCTTC. Translation: CASSLSGGGAYGCTF.

This clonotype was detected ten times or more. CDR3 protein: CASRKGGNSGANVLTF. The CDR3 coding sequence is TGTGCCAGCAGGAAGGGGGGCAACTCTGGGGCCAACGTCCTGACTTTC. The chain couples TRBV28 to TRBJ2-6, with D tentatively TRBD1 or TRBD2 (6 bases each). V shed 6 bases and J shed 0 bases, with 12 bases lying between them. Germline CDR1 MDHEN, CDR2 SYDVKM. The length of the CDR3 is 16 residues.

This clonotype was recorded at least ten times. V and J are TRBV10-3 and TRBJ2-2; D remains unclear. V lost 10 bases to trimming and J lost 4 bases, with 19 bases between them. Germline CDR1 is ENHRY and CDR2 is SYGVKD. The CDR3 spans 15 residues. CDR3 DNA: TGTGCCACCAAGGAGAGAGCCTCGAGCACCGGGGAGCTGTTTTTT. Amino acid sequence: CATKERASSTGELFF.

The chain employs TRBV9 and TRBJ2-7; no reliable D call. The V gene lost 0 bases and the J gene lost 2 bases, with 12 bases spanning the gap. The CDR3 is made up of 15 amino acids. In germline, CDR1 is SGDLS, CDR2 YYNGEE. Here the CDR3 reads CASSVGPSATYEQYF. CDR3 nucleotides: TGTGCCAGCAGCGTAGGCCCCTCCGCGACCTACGAGCAGTACTTC. Full variable domain (remainder filled in from reference TRBV9 and TRBJ2-7): DSGVTQTPKHLITATGQRVTLRCSPRSGDLSVYWYQQSLDQGLQFLIQYYNGEERAKGNILERFSAQQFPDLHSELNLSSLELGDSALYFCASSVGPSATYEQYFGPGTRLTVT.

The chain has TRBV7-9 and TRBJ2-2; the D is unclear. V lost 3 bases to trimming and J lost 4 bases, with 6 bases between them. CDR3 length equals 13 residues. CDR1 is SEHNR, CDR2 FQNEAQ, per germline (reference sequence). As DNA, the CDR3 is TGTGCCAGCAGCTTTAGTATCACCGGGGAGCTGTTTTTT. It is translated as CASSFSITGELFF.

The chain uses TRBV7-3 and TRBJ1-1, with D perhaps matching TRBD1 (5 bases). From germline, CDR1 is SGHTA and CDR2 FQGTGA. Trimming took off 4 bases at V and 3 bases at J, with 15 bases between the two ends. This CDR3 contains 15 residues. CDR3 in DNA: TGTGCCAGCAGCTCTCGGGACGGTCGTGACACTGAAGCTTTCTTT. Translation gives CASSSRDGRDTEAFF.

The genes are TRBV29-1 and TRBJ2-1, with D perhaps matching TRBD1 (6 bases). With 7 bases removed from V and 4 bases from J, the gap between germline ends came to 17 bases. Germline V gene lookup returns CDR1 SQVTM and CDR2 ANQGSEA. This CDR3 has 14 amino acids. The CDR3 loop is CSAIRDKIYNEQFF. DNA of the CDR3: TGCAGCGCCATCCGGGACAAGATATACAATGAGCAGTTCTTC.

This clonotype has at least ten counts. The rearrangement uses TRBV6-1 and TRBJ1-1; D is perhaps TRBD1 (6 bases). The V and J ends lost 6 bases and 1 base respectively, with 15 bases between them. Germline assignment: CDR1 MNHNS and CDR2 SASEGT. The CDR3 length is 15 residues. This CDR3 reads CASRILDSPNTEAFF. The CDR3, as DNA: TGTGCCAGCAGGATCCTGGACAGCCCGAACACTGAAGCTTTCTTT.

This clonotype appeared a few times. The chain couples TRBV25-1 to TRBJ2-2; D remains ambiguous. V was pared by 4 bases and J by 6 bases, with 9 bases between. Germline V gene lookup returns CDR1 MGHDK and CDR2 SYGVNS. The CDR3 extends over 13 amino acids. CDR3 in DNA: TGTGCCAGCAGTGTGGGCCTCGCCGGGGAGCTGTTTTTT. Translating it yields CASSVGLAGELFF.

The DNA of the CDR3 is TGTGCCATCAGTGCCGCGGGGGTTGGACTTGGGGGAGAGACCCAGTACTTC. Its protein product is CAISAAGVGLGGETQYF. This chain links TRBV10-3 with TRBJ2-5; TRBD2 matches at 7 bases. Trimming removed 4 bases from V and 4 bases from J; junction bases left unmatched: 15. Germline V gene sequence: CDR1 ENHRY, CDR2 SYGVKD. CDR3 size: 17 residues.

This sequence joins TRBV7-2 and TRBJ2-5, with 10 bases fitting TRBD1. Germline trimming cut 3 bases from V and 4 bases from J; bases unmatched to any gene: 14. This CDR3 is built from 18 residues. CDR1 SGHTA and CDR2 FQGNSA come from the germline V gene. The CDR3 sequence is CASSLSPGRTGGVETQYF. CDR3 in DNA: TGTGCCAGCAGCTTGTCCCCCGGCCGGACAGGGGGAGTAGAGACCCAGTACTTC. The variable domain in full, completed from reference TRBV7-2 and TRBJ2-5, reads GAGVSQSPSNKVTEKGKDVELRCDPISGHTALYWYRQSLGQGLEFLIYFQGNSAPDKSGLPSDRFSAERTGGSVSTLTIQRTQQEDSAVYLCASSLSPGRTGGVETQYFGPGTRLLVL.

V usage is TRBV19 and J usage is TRBJ1-1, with D unresolved. The CDR3 contains 14 residues. V lost 3 bases to trimming and J lost 3 bases, with 11 bases between them. The germline gives CDR1 LNHDA, CDR2 SQIVND (reference sequence). The CDR3 DNA reads TGTGCCAGTAGTATCGCCCTTGGGGACACTGAAGCTTTCTTT. Its translation is CASSIALGDTEAFF.

This clonotype was found many times. The genes are TRBV27 and TRBJ2-4; TRBD1 is a possible D gene (6 bases). The CDR3 is 15 residues long. V was trimmed by 7 bases and J by 1 base, leaving 14 bases between them. Germline CDR1 and CDR2: MNHEY and SMNVEV (reference sequence). In DNA form, the CDR3 reads TGTGCCAGCATGAGGGGGTTCAATGCCAAAAACATTCAGTACTTC. Translating gives CASMRGFNAKNIQYF.

The chain has TRBV29-1 and TRBJ2-3, with TRBD2 matching 7 bases. CDR1 is SQVTM, CDR2 ANQGSEA, per germline. The trim removed 2 bases at V and 8 bases at J, leaving 7 bases unmatched. CDR3 length: 13 amino acids. The DNA of the CDR3 is TGCAGCGTTGAAAGGGGAGGGATAGGTACGCAGTATTTT. Protein product: CSVERGGIGTQYF.

The table lists this clonotype with a few counts. This chain uses TRBV7-3 with TRBJ2-3, with 8 bases that match TRBD1. The CDR3 has 16 amino acids. Trimming at V came to 0 bases and at J to 1 base, leaving 3 bases not matched to a gene. Germline V CDR1 and CDR2: SGHTA, FQGTGA. CDR3: CASSLTARGRTDTQYF. CDR3 bases: TGTGCCAGCAGCTTAACGGCCAGGGGGCGCACAGATACGCAGTATTTT.

CDR3 residues: CASSVRGLRLAGGLETQYF. The CDR3, as DNA: TGTGCCAGCAGCGTAAGGGGACTCCGTTTAGCGGGAGGGCTCGAGACCCAGTACTTC. V and J are TRBV9 and TRBJ2-1, with TRBD2 matching 11 bases. The J call may be wrong; the DNA end is better matched by TRBJ2-5. CDR3 size: 19 residues. CDR1 SGDLS and CDR2 YYNGEE come from the germline V gene.

This clonotype was seen many times. The chain carries TRBV11-3 and TRBJ2-5; TRBD2 might be the D (6 bases). Germline-derived CDR1 and CDR2 are SGHNT and YENEEA. The CDR3 runs to 14 residues. The ends were cut back, 5 bases at V and 4 bases at J, with 14 bases in the middle. The CDR3 spells CASSPGGKGETQYF. CDR3 bases: TGTGCCAGCAGCCCCGGCGGGAAAGGAGAGACCCAGTACTTC.

This clonotype appeared a few times. The chain uses TRBV27 and TRBJ2-4; 11 nucleotides line up with TRBD2. The germline V gene has CDR1 MNHEY and CDR2 SMNVEV (reference sequence). Trimming took 5 bases from V and 1 from J; bases not matched to a gene: 4. This CDR3 has 16 amino acids. The CDR3 DNA follows: TGTGCCAGCAGTCCCCGGACTAGCGGGGCCAAAAACATTCAGTACTTC. It codes for CASSPRTSGAKNIQYF.

The chain employs TRBV6-2 or TRBV6-3 and TRBJ2-1, with unresolved D. Germline V CDR1 and CDR2: MNHEY, SVGEGT. Trimming removed 2 bases at V and 5 bases at J, with 7 bases between. The CDR3 contains 13 residues. CDR3 sequence reads: CASSYAPDNEQFF. DNA for the CDR3: TGTGCCAGCAGTTACGCCCCGGACAATGAGCAGTTCTTC.

This clonotype was seen many times. As DNA, the CDR3 is TGTGCCAGCAGTTTAGGGTCAGCACGCTATGGCTACACCTTC. Protein product: CASSLGSARYGYTF. The chain recombines TRBV28 with TRBJ1-2; no firm D call. This CDR3 is built from 14 residues. Trimming stripped 2 bases from V and 4 bases from J, with 11 bases between. The V gene's germline CDR1 is MDHEN and CDR2 SYDVKM.

At least ten counts were recorded for this clonotype. This chain connects TRBV3-1 to TRBJ2-7; possible D gene TRBD1, 5 bases. Germline-derived CDR1 and CDR2 are LGHDT and YNNKEL (reference sequence). Trimming removed 0 bases from V and 7 bases from J, with 16 bases in between. This CDR3 spans 15 amino acids. The CDR3 DNA sequence: TGTGCCAGCAGCCAAGATCGACTGGGGCTAAGGGAGCAGTACTTC. Its translation is CASSQDRLGLREQYF.

The chain employs TRBV4-1 and TRBJ2-5, with unresolved D. Germline CDR1 and CDR2: MGHRA and YSYEKL. The CDR3 runs 13 residues. Trimming cost V 4 bases and J 1 base, with 7 bases left between them. The CDR3 is CASSLQTQETQYF. The CDR3, as DNA: TGCGCCAGCAGCCTCCAGACCCAAGAGACCCAGTACTTC.

A note on this clonotype: A junction boundary mismatches the germline segment, possibly from a read error. V gene TRBV12-3 or TRBV12-4 combines with J gene TRBJ1-4; D gene uncertain. The CDR3 contains 17 residues. The CDR3 DNA reads as TGTGCCAGCAGCTTAGGATCCCGACGGCGGAGAGGGGAAAAACTGTTTTTT. Protein: CASSLGSRRRRGEKLFF.

This rearrangement joins TRBV6-2 or TRBV6-3 to TRBJ2-7; a possible D gene is TRBD2 (5 bases). The length of the CDR3 is 16 residues. V was trimmed by 0 bases and J by 0 bases, leaving 12 bases between them. Germline-derived CDR1 and CDR2 are MNHEY and SVGEGT. The CDR3, as DNA: TGTGCCAGCAGTTACTCGGCTAGCCACCCCTCCTACGAGCAGTACTTC. Its translation is CASSYSASHPSYEQYF.

This clonotype was seen ten or more times. CDR3 nucleotide sequence: TGTGCCAGTAAACAGGGGGTCGACTCCTACGAGCAGTACTTC. It codes for CASKQGVDSYEQYF. The chain employs TRBV12-3 or TRBV12-4 and TRBJ2-7; 8 nucleotides align to TRBD1. The CDR3 loop spans 14 amino acids. The V and J ends lost 9 bases and 0 bases, in that order; junction bases with no gene match: 7.

The table lists this clonotype with a few counts. The chain recombines TRBV6-5 with TRBJ2-7; D is perhaps TRBD2 (5 bases). CDR1 is MNHEY, CDR2 SVGAGI, per germline. The CDR3 runs to 15 residues. The V gene lost 1 base and the J gene lost 0 bases, with 10 bases spanning the gap. The CDR3 protein is CASSYFRDSSYEQYF. CDR3 nucleotide sequence: TGTGCCAGCAGTTACTTTCGGGATAGCTCCTACGAGCAGTACTTC.

This clonotype was seen more than once but under ten times. The gene calls are TRBV28 and TRBJ1-5; maybe TRBD1 (6 bases). This CDR3 has 15 amino acids. V was cut by 6 bases and J by 3 bases, with 15 bases left in between. Germline V CDR1 and CDR2: MDHEN, SYDVKM. CDR3 in amino acids: CASREDSGHNQPQHF. The CDR3 DNA is TGTGCCAGCAGGGAGGACAGCGGCCACAATCAGCCCCAGCATTTT. The full variable domain, in which reference TRBV28 and TRBJ1-5 provide the parts outside the CDR3, is DVKVTQSSRYLVKRTGEKVFLECVQDMDHENMFWYRQDPGLGLRLIYFSYDVKMKEKGDIPEGYSVSREKKERFSLILESASTNQTSMYLCASREDSGHNQPQHFGDGTRLSIL.

The rearrangement joins TRBV7-9 to TRBJ1-4; D is perhaps TRBD1 (5 bases). The germline V gene has CDR1 SEHNR and CDR2 FQNEAQ (reference sequence). The CDR3 loop spans 13 amino acids. V was cut by 5 bases and J by 8 bases, with 12 bases left in between. The CDR3 is CASSRGRGEKLFF. The CDR3 nucleotides are TGTGCCAGCAGCCGGGGACGAGGGGAAAAACTGTTTTTT.